Listed below are T cell receptor beta chains from one sample, sequenced in a study of monozygotic twins with inflammatory bowel disease. TCRdb reprocessed the 5' RACE reads; each CDR3 protein has one entry and no DNA is given. The sample data list 330,000 or so distinct CDR3 sequences. Sequenced input: blood. The receptors were gathered from a human donor with ulcerative colitis or Crohn's disease, or a healthy co-twin of an affected twin (not recorded which). Each CDR3 is given with its conserved first and last residue. Fields, in order: V gene, CDR3 length, J gene, CDR3 protein.

v_call: TRBV12-3/TRBV12-4; cdr3_length: 16; j_call: TRBJ1-5; cdr3_aa: CASSPVGSGRDQPQHF
v_call: TRBV12-3/TRBV12-4; cdr3_length: 15; j_call: TRBJ2-3; cdr3_aa: CASSTAGGGTDTQYF
v_call: TRBV7-6; cdr3_length: 17; j_call: TRBJ2-1; cdr3_aa: CASSFSSGGSSYNEQFF
v_call: TRBV20-1; cdr3_length: 13; j_call: TRBJ2-7; cdr3_aa: CSARDQAAYEQYF
v_call: TRBV3-1; cdr3_length: 11; j_call: TRBJ2-1; cdr3_aa: CASSQEGPQFF
v_call: TRBV5-4; cdr3_length: 15; j_call: TRBJ2-7; cdr3_aa: CASSLGGKFLYEQYF
v_call: TRBV28; cdr3_length: 13; j_call: TRBJ2-3; cdr3_aa: CAGNRGGADTQYF
v_call: TRBV3-1; cdr3_length: 16; j_call: TRBJ2-3; cdr3_aa: CASSPNLSFGPDTQYF
v_call: TRBV29-1; cdr3_length: 14; j_call: TRBJ2-1; cdr3_aa: CSARLAYLSDEQFF
v_call: TRBV20-1; cdr3_length: 16; j_call: TRBJ2-1; cdr3_aa: CSARARLAVSYNEQFF
v_call: TRBV7-9; cdr3_length: 14; j_call: TRBJ1-2; cdr3_aa: CASSKDRGAYGYTF
v_call: TRBV6-5; cdr3_length: 16; j_call: TRBJ2-1; cdr3_aa: CASSLAIVNSYNEQFF
v_call: TRBV6-1; cdr3_length: 16; j_call: TRBJ1-1; cdr3_aa: CASSPLDRAPNTEAFF
v_call: TRBV6-5; cdr3_length: 16; j_call: TRBJ2-6; cdr3_aa: CASSYSSGGGANVLTF
v_call: TRBV6-2/TRBV6-3; cdr3_length: 13; j_call: TRBJ2-7; cdr3_aa: CASSLRTLREQYF
v_call: TRBV5-1; cdr3_length: 16; j_call: TRBJ2-7; cdr3_aa: CASSPEPTAIATVQYF
v_call: TRBV30; cdr3_length: 15; j_call: TRBJ1-6; cdr3_aa: CAWSEGDSSFSPLHF
v_call: TRBV29-1; cdr3_length: 15; j_call: TRBJ2-2; cdr3_aa: CSVVGAGVTGGELFF
v_call: TRBV25-1; cdr3_length: 16; j_call: TRBJ2-2; cdr3_aa: CASSGPGQGALGELFF
v_call: TRBV20-1; cdr3_length: 17; j_call: TRBJ2-5; cdr3_aa: CSASRGVAGGLGETQYF
v_call: TRBV7-2; cdr3_length: 15; j_call: TRBJ2-1; cdr3_aa: CASSQPGGRFNEQFF
v_call: TRBV27; cdr3_length: 14; j_call: TRBJ2-1; cdr3_aa: CASSLLGGLNEQFF
v_call: TRBV9; cdr3_length: 16; j_call: TRBJ2-1; cdr3_aa: CASSVGAGGPGAEQFF
v_call: TRBV20-1; cdr3_length: 17; j_call: TRBJ1-1; cdr3_aa: CSARGRVDLPMNTEAFF
v_call: TRBV19; cdr3_length: 13; j_call: TRBJ2-1; cdr3_aa: CASRPAQDNEQFF
v_call: TRBV28; cdr3_length: 17; j_call: TRBJ2-5; cdr3_aa: CASSLVQGPSLQETQYF
v_call: TRBV6-1; cdr3_length: 15; j_call: TRBJ1-1; cdr3_aa: CASSRDGQNPAKAFF
v_call: TRBV7-9; cdr3_length: 16; j_call: TRBJ1-3; cdr3_aa: CASSPPGAHSGNTIYF
v_call: TRBV20-1; cdr3_length: 16; j_call: TRBJ2-7; cdr3_aa: CSADRGQKFSSYEQYF
v_call: TRBV6-5; cdr3_length: 16; j_call: TRBJ1-1; cdr3_aa: CASSYSAGPVNTEAFF
v_call: TRBV6-1; cdr3_length: 13; j_call: TRBJ2-7; cdr3_aa: CATGTSGRYEQYF
v_call: TRBV6-1; cdr3_length: 14; j_call: TRBJ1-2; cdr3_aa: CASSEKGVDYGYTF
v_call: TRBV5-1; cdr3_length: 15; j_call: TRBJ2-1; cdr3_aa: CASSPPRDSYNEQFF
v_call: TRBV20-1; cdr3_length: 13; j_call: TRBJ2-7; cdr3_aa: CSARDRRNYEQYF
v_call: TRBV28; cdr3_length: 15; j_call: TRBJ2-2; cdr3_aa: CASSLSGPNTGELFF
v_call: TRBV20-1; cdr3_length: 14; j_call: TRBJ1-5; cdr3_aa: CSAVAGWWNQPQHF
v_call: TRBV6-1; cdr3_length: 11; j_call: TRBJ2-7; cdr3_aa: CASSVPGEQYF
v_call: TRBV5-4; cdr3_length: 15; j_call: TRBJ2-2; cdr3_aa: CASSNAQRNTGELFF
v_call: TRBV12-3/TRBV12-4; cdr3_length: 11; j_call: TRBJ1-6; cdr3_aa: CASSFNSPLHF